This section outlines one T cell receptor (beta chain) sequence together with its context. This clonotype was picked up many times. Its antigen specificity is not known. No base quality values were provided; no much bigger clone lies one nucleotide off. The data were obtained in a study of T cells in Graves' hyperthyroidism and ophthalmopathy (dated by TCRdb to about 2019). Background for the entire study: Peripheral blood was collected at initial diagnosis, before any treatment. In six Graves' hyperthyroidism patients, the study also compared T-cell repertoires from thyroid tissue with T-cell repertoires from blood. According to the paper, TCR Vbeta CDR3 sequencing was carried out on more than 120 peripheral blood samples, which came from fewer than 50 ophthalmopathy, under 85 hyperthyroidism and roughly 17 progressor patients. After sampling, hyperthyroidism patients received methimazole starting at 30 mg daily, and ophthalmopathy patients received high-dose intravenous methylprednisolone. An independent validation cohort of about 19 hyperthyroidism patients and some 15 patients who later progressed to ophthalmopathy tested prospective prediction of ophthalmopathy. For training and testing, the 100 or so patients in the discovery cohort were randomly divided in a 7:3 ratio. A discovery cohort of about 95 patients, fewer than 50 with Graves' ophthalmopathy and roughly 59 with stable Graves' hyperthyroidism, was used to find distinguishing TCR V-J signatures. Here is what the overall study found, with its caveats: During validation, the model predicted progression to ophthalmopathy a median of approximately 6 months ahead of onset, with around 70% sensitivity and around 73% specificity. Sample size was not statistically predetermined, and blinding of investigators to group allocation was not performed. In cross-validation, a model built on a 13 V-J signature told ophthalmopathy apart from stable hyperthyroidism with approximately 91% sensitivity and about 81% specificity, and in testing the same model reached 80%/75%. Most expanded thyroid clonotypes (frequency above 0.001) were also detected in blood, a finding suggesting that blood repertoires may reflect thyroid immune responses.

In the ophthalmopathy patients, disease was moderately to severely active, with a Clinical Activity Score of 3 or more, a NOSPECS grade of 4 or more, and a duration of less than 3 months. Exclusion was applied to patients with uncontrolled infections, other autoimmune diseases, pregnancy or lactation. Diagnoses were established on the basis of clinical symptoms, serum thyroxine and TRAb, thyroid ultrasound, and orbital computed tomography. PBMCs were isolated from approximately 10 ml of fresh peripheral blood by Ficoll-Paque density gradient centrifugation. Trizol reagent was used to extract total RNA, and RNA quality was then checked on an Agilent 2100 Bioanalyzer. The TCR beta CDR3 regions were amplified from RNA transcripts. The first round of RT-PCR for the TCR CDR3 was performed with the HTBI primer set and the Qiagen OneStep RT-PCR kit. Libraries were constructed in a second round of multiplex PCR, after which size selection and purification were carried out. Sequencing of the libraries was done on an Illumina HiSeq2000 using paired-end 100 bp reads. The study's own analysis went as follows. SOAPnuke was used to process the raw data, with reads discarded if the reads contained adapters or uncalled bases, had a mean Phred below 15, or lacked an exact constant-primer or identifier match. COPE v1.2.5 was used to merge the high-quality paired reads, and each unique nucleotide sequence was defined as a clonotype. MiTCR v1.1 was used to align clonotypes to the IMGT TRBV, TRBD and TRBJ reference segments. The analysis was restricted to V-J combinations with a frequency above 0.0001, which together covered roughly 99% of the repertoires. A TCS score was defined as the ratio between F50 (clonal expansion) and ExV (chaos), using BLOSUM62-based TCRdist between CDR3 peptides within each V-J. Welch's t-statistics and random forest reduced roughly 540 V-J features to fewer than 15, which were used in a naive Bayes classifier (R e1071). The similarity between thyroid and blood repertoires was quantified using the Morisita-Horn index. TCRdb ran its own pipeline on the public reads, namely fastp trimming at Q25 and MiXCR clone calling, and kept in-frame beta chains. Entries that share a CDR3 protein sequence are merged under the most common genes and DNA. TCRdb, rather than the study authors, made the V and J calls. For this sample the table gives approximately 610,000 distinct CDR3 sequences, of which roughly 15% were detected only once. The biggest ten clones account for around 4.1% of the sample.

Sequencing was performed on blood. The TCR sequence derives from a middle-aged woman with Graves' ophthalmopathy.

The CDR3: CASNLDRGQETQYF. The DNA is as follows: TGTGCCAGCAATTTGGACAGGGGGCAAGAGACCCAGTACTTC. Rearrangement joined TRBV6-5 to TRBJ2-5, with TRBD1 matching 10 junction bases. Germline trimming: 7 bases from V, 2 bases from J; junction bases outside gene matches: 4. The germline V gene sets CDR1 to MNHEY and CDR2 to SVGAGI. Counted from cysteine to phenylalanine, this CDR3 has 14 amino acids. Left in the record is the CDR3 DNA by itself, 42 bases read in frame from the first base.